These 27 T cell receptor beta chains came from one sample sequenced in a study of blood T cell repertoires in COVID-19. Profiled with immunoSEQ multiplex PCR; TCRdb holds only in-frame clones, not every one. There are about 53,000 clones in the sample; 86% occur only once, and roughly 2.7% lies in the top ten. Source material: peripheral blood. The receptors originated from a man older than 75 with acute or convalescent COVID-19.

The genes are TRBV11-2 and TRBJ1-1, with D possibly TRBD1 on 6 matching bases. CDR1 SGHAT and CDR2 FQNNGV come from the germline V gene. The CDR3 spans 15 residues. The V and J ends lost 5 bases and 3 bases respectively, with 16 bases between them. The CDR3 DNA sequence: TGTGCCAGCAGCCCTAAGACAGGCTGGGACACTGAAGCTTTCTTT. The encoded protein is CASSPKTGWDTEAFF.

Details on this clone: Germline and junction disagree at one end, which may indicate a read error. V gene TRBV7-7 combines with J gene TRBJ1-1; perhaps TRBD1 as D (6 bases). The germline CDR1 and CDR2 sequences are SSHAT and FNYEAQ (reference sequence). This CDR3 is 15 amino acids long. CDR3: CASSSLDRLNTEAFF. The DNA of the CDR3 is TGTGCTAGCAGCTCCCTGGACAGACTGAACACTGAAGCTTTCTTT.

This CDR3 is CATHSRGRANEKLFF. In DNA form, the CDR3 reads TGTGCCACCCATAGCAGGGGTAGGGCTAATGAAAAACTGTTTTTT. The chain links TRBV19 to TRBJ1-4; D might be TRBD1 (6 bases). The germline gives CDR1 LNHDA, CDR2 SQIVND (reference sequence). Trimming pared 10 bases from V and 3 bases from J, leaving 18 bases between. The CDR3 is 15 residues long.

This clone was observed a few times. V gene TRBV6-1 combines with J gene TRBJ1-2, with no clear D. Germline-derived CDR1 and CDR2 are MNHNS and SASEGT. The CDR3 is 15 amino acids. Between the trimmed V and J ends, which lost 2 bases and 0 bases, there was a span of 10 bases. CDR3 nucleotides: TGTGCCAGCAGTGAACAGAGGGTCACTAACTATGGCTACACCTTC. It codes for CASSEQRVTNYGYTF.

This rearrangement joins TRBV6-5 to TRBJ1-3; D possibly corresponds to TRBD1 (6 bases). Trimming took 6 bases from V and 1 from J, leaving 10 bases between them. Germline CDR1 reads MNHEY; CDR2 reads SVGAGI. CDR3 size: 14 residues. The CDR3 sequence is CASSPQGSGNTIYF. The CDR3 nucleotides read TGTGCCAGCAGCCCACAGGGTTCTGGAAACACCATATATTTT.

The chain uses TRBV6-1 and TRBJ2-3, with 7 bases that match TRBD2. CDR1 and CDR2 from the germline V gene are MNHNS and SASEGT. The CDR3 is made up of 18 amino acids. V shed 1 base and J 4 bases; nucleotides not matched to a gene: 14. Here the CDR3 reads CASSEVPPTQGGPDTQYF. The CDR3 nucleotides read TGTGCCAGCAGTGAAGTGCCTCCCACCCAGGGAGGGCCAGATACGCAGTATTTT.

The chain couples TRBV4-1 to TRBJ2-1, with 12 bases aligning to TRBD2. The V gene end was trimmed by 1 base and the J gene end by 3 bases; junction bases not matched to a gene: 4. The CDR3 covers 17 residues. CDR1 MGHRA and CDR2 YSYEKL come from the germline V gene. CDR3 nucleotides: TGCGCCAGCAGCCAAGGACTAGCGGGGGCCCTCTACAATGAGCAGTTCTTC. This translates into CASSQGLAGALYNEQFF.

This chain connects TRBV7-3 to TRBJ2-3; D possibly corresponds to TRBD2 (6 bases). In germline, CDR1 is SGHTA, CDR2 FQGTGA. The V end was cut by 1 base, the J end by 2 bases, with 13 bases between. The CDR3 totals 16 residues. The CDR3 reads CASSLNGAGLTDTQYF. The CDR3 nucleotides are TGTGCCAGCAGCTTAAATGGTGCGGGGCTCACAGATACGCAGTATTTT.

The chain joins TRBV12-3 or TRBV12-4 to TRBJ1-5; tentative D call: TRBD1 (6 bases). V gave up 8 bases and J gave up 5 bases, with 13 bases separating them. The CDR3 sequence is 13 residues long. The CDR3 bases are TGTGCCAGCCGTAAAGGGGGAGATCAGCCCCAGCATTTT. It translates to CASRKGGDQPQHF.

The CDR3 reads CASRSTGNSPLHF. The CDR3 DNA sequence: TGTGCCAGCAGATCCACAGGGAATTCACCCCTCCACTTT. The chain combines TRBV7-3 with TRBJ1-6; TRBD1 might be the D (6 bases). Trimming shortened V by 6 bases and J by 7 bases, and 10 bases separated the two germline ends. The germline CDR1 and CDR2 sequences are SGHTA and FQGTGA. CDR3 length: 13 amino acids.

The chain couples TRBV5-8 to TRBJ1-4, with 8 bases fitting TRBD1. The germline gives CDR1 SGHTS, CDR2 YDEGEE. CDR3 length equals 16 residues. J gave up 5 bases and V 4 bases, and 10 bases lay outside the gene matches. The CDR3 DNA reads TGTGCCAGCAGCCCGGTCGGACAGGGAGGGAATGAAAAACTGTTTTTT. This codes for CASSPVGQGGNEKLFF. Looking up the rest from reference TRBV5-8 and TRBJ1-4 gives the full variable domain: EAGVTQSPTHLIKTRGQQATLRCSPISGHTSVYWYQQALGLGLQFLLWYDEGEERNRGNFPPRFSGRQFPNYSSELNVNALELEDSALYLCASSPVGQGGNEKLFFGSGTQLSVL.

The chain has TRBV2 and TRBJ2-7; 8 bases agree with TRBD1. With V trimmed by 7 bases and J by 0 bases, 5 bases remained unmatched. The CDR3 contains 14 residues. Germline CDR1 SNHLY, CDR2 FYNNEI. The CDR3 nucleotides read TGTGCCAGCACCCGGGACAGGAGCTCCTACGAGCAGTACTTC. It encodes CASTRDRSSYEQYF.

This clone was counted once. J is TRBJ2-1 and V is TRBV5-1; perhaps TRBD2 as D (7 bases). The germline gives CDR1 SGHRS, CDR2 YFSETQ. Trimming took off 4 bases at V and 7 bases at J, with 18 bases between the two ends. The CDR3 is made up of 15 amino acids. CDR3 in amino acids: CASSQGREVGNEQFF. Here the CDR3 DNA reads TGCGCCAGCAGCCAGGGGAGGGAGGTAGGGAATGAGCAGTTCTTC.

J is TRBJ2-3 and V is TRBV12-5; 8 nucleotides match TRBD2. Trimming cost V 3 bases and J 4 bases; bases outside gene matches: 9. CDR3 length: 16 residues. Germline V CDR1 and CDR2: LGHNT, FRNRAP. In DNA, the CDR3 is TGTGCTAGTGGTTTAGTACGGGGGGGGCCGGCAGATACGCAGTATTTT. Its translation is CASGLVRGGPADTQYF.

V and J are TRBV29-1 and TRBJ2-2, with 9 bases matching TRBD2. J gave up 6 bases and V 3 bases, and 14 bases lay outside the gene matches. The CDR3 loop spans 17 amino acids. Germline V gene lookup returns CDR1 SQVTM and CDR2 ANQGSEA. The CDR3 here is CSVDEPGGGGAPGELFF. The CDR3 DNA follows: TGCAGCGTTGATGAGCCGGGTGGCGGGGGGGCTCCCGGGGAGCTGTTTTTT.

This rearrangement joins TRBV19 to TRBJ1-2; no definite D call. The CDR3 runs 14 residues. V lost 6 bases, J lost 6 bases, and 17 bases lay in between. Germline V CDR1 and CDR2: LNHDA, SQIVND (reference sequence). This CDR3 is CASRRDGGTDGYTF. The CDR3 region has the DNA TGTGCCAGTAGGCGAGATGGTGGTACGGATGGCTACACCTTC.

The chain employs TRBV12-3 or TRBV12-4 and TRBJ1-4; 8 bases are a match to TRBD1. V lost 8 bases to trimming and J lost 8 bases; unmatched junction nucleotides: 7. The CDR3 extends over 13 amino acids. The CDR3 DNA sequence: TGTGCCAGCTCAGGACAGGGTAACGAAAAACTGTTTTTT. Translation: CASSGQGNEKLFF.

The rearrangement joins TRBV6-6 to TRBJ1-1; D possibly corresponds to TRBD1 (6 bases). CDR1 is MNHNY and CDR2 is SVGAGI in the germline V gene (reference sequence). The CDR3 loop spans 16 amino acids. V shed 0 bases and J shed 0 bases, with 11 bases lying between them. The CDR3 sequence is CASSYSGWGLNTEAFF. The DNA of the CDR3 is TGTGCCAGCAGTTACTCTGGGTGGGGGCTGAACACTGAAGCTTTCTTT.

This chain links TRBV5-1 with TRBJ1-5; maybe TRBD1 (5 bases). CDR3 length: 14 amino acids. Germline V gene sequence: CDR1 SGHRS, CDR2 YFSETQ. V shed 4 bases and J shed 3 bases, with 11 bases lying between them. The CDR3 is CASSGGETNQPQHF. The CDR3 bases are TGCGCCAGCAGCGGGGGGGAAACCAATCAGCCCCAGCATTTT.

The chain couples TRBV11-2 to TRBJ2-7, with 7 bases matching TRBD2. The germline V gene has CDR1 SGHAT and CDR2 FQNNGV. The CDR3 has 16 amino acids. Trimming cost V 6 bases and J 3 bases; bases outside gene matches: 14. CDR3 DNA: TGTGCCAGCAGAGCCCTTGGGGGGACTACCTACTACGAGCAGTACTTC. It yields the protein CASRALGGTTYYEQYF.

The chain couples TRBV14 to TRBJ1-4; possibly TRBD1 for D (5 bases). With 1 base removed from V and 2 bases from J, the gap between germline ends came to 17 bases. There are 18 residues in the CDR3. Germline V gene data show CDR1 as SGHDN and CDR2 as FVKESK. The CDR3 nucleotides read TGTGCCAGCAGCCAAGTAAGTATGGCAGGGTCTACTAATGAAAAACTGTTTTTT. It specifies CASSQVSMAGSTNEKLFF.

The rearrangement links TRBV7-8 to TRBJ2-7, with 9 positions matching TRBD1. The germline gives CDR1 SGHVS, CDR2 FQNEAQ. CDR3 length equals 15 residues. V was clipped by 1 base and J by 5 bases; unmatched bases: 6. The CDR3 protein is CASSLGNRGLNEQYF. The CDR3 nucleotides read TGTGCCAGCAGCTTAGGGAACAGGGGGCTCAACGAGCAGTACTTC.

This rearrangement joins TRBV2 to TRBJ2-7; D uncertain. Germline CDR1 reads SNHLY; CDR2 reads FYNNEI. This CDR3 has 11 residues. Trimming cost V 5 bases and J 4 bases, with 6 bases left between them. This CDR3 is CASSLKYEQYF. The CDR3 region has the DNA TGTGCCAGCAGTCTAAAGTACGAGCAGTACTTC.

J is TRBJ1-5 and V is TRBV5-1; D ambiguous. Trimming pared 5 bases from V and 1 base from J, leaving 13 bases between. Germline-derived CDR1 and CDR2 are SGHRS and YFSETQ. This CDR3 is built from 15 residues. CDR3: CASRTDGRSNQPQHF. The CDR3 coding sequence is TGCGCCAGCAGAACAGACGGCCGCAGCAATCAGCCCCAGCATTTT.

This rearrangement joins TRBV11-1 to TRBJ1-6, with D possibly being TRBD1 (5 bases). CDR3 size: 14 residues. The V end was cut by 2 bases, the J end by 5 bases, with 7 bases between. Per the germline V gene, CDR1 is SGHAT and CDR2 is FQDESV (reference sequence). The CDR3 DNA sequence: TGTGCCAGCAGCTTACTACAGGATAATTCACCCCTCCACTTT. Translation gives CASSLLQDNSPLHF. Together with reference TRBV11-1 and TRBJ1-6, the CDR3 gives the full variable domain: EAEVAQSPRYKITEKSQAVAFWCDPISGHATLYWYRQILGQGPELLVQFQDESVVDDSQLPKDRFSAERLKGVDSTLKIQPAELGDSAMYLCASSLLQDNSPLHFGNGTRLTVT.

The chain combines TRBV9 with TRBJ1-2, with TRBD1 identical over 9 bases. Trimming at V came to 3 bases and at J to 1 base, leaving 7 bases not matched to a gene. The CDR3 totals 16 residues. Per germline, CDR1 SGDLS and CDR2 YYNGEE. The CDR3 DNA reads as TGTGCCAGCAGCGCACCGACAGGGGGTAGTAACTATGGCTACACCTTC. Encoded protein: CASSAPTGGSNYGYTF.

V gene TRBV27 combines with J gene TRBJ2-2; D gene uncertain. Trimming removed 8 bases from V and 0 bases from J, with 10 bases in between. The CDR3 sequence is 14 residues long. The V gene's germline CDR1 is MNHEY and CDR2 SMNVEV (reference sequence). Here the CDR3 DNA reads TGTGCCAGCCACACGATCCCGAACACCGGGGAGCTGTTTTTT. Protein: CASHTIPNTGELFF.